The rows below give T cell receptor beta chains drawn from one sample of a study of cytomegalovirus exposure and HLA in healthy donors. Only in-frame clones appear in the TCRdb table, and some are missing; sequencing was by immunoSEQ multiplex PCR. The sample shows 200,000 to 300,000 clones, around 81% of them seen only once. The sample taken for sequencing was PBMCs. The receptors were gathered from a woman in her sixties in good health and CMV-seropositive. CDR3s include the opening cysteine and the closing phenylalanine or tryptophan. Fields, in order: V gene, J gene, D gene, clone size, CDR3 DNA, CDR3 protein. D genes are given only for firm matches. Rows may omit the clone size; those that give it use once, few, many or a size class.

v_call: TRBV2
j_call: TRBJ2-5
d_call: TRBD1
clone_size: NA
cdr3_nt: TGTGCCAGCGACAGGGACGAGACCCAGTACTTC
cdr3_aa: CASDRDETQYF

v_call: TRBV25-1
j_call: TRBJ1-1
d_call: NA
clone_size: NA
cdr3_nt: TGTGCCAGCAGTGTGACCGGGATGGGCACTGAAGCTTTCTTT
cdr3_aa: CASSVTGMGTEAFF

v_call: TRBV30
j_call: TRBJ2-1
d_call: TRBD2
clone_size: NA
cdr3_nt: TGTGCCTGGAGCAGGGGACTAGCGGGGTTCTACAATGAGCAGTTCTTC
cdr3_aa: CAWSRGLAGFYNEQFF

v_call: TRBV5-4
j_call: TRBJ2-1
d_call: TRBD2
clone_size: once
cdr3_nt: TGTGCCAGCAGCTTGGCGAGGCTAGCGGGGGGCAAGGTGAATGAGCAGTTCTTC
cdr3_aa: CASSLARLAGGKVNEQFF

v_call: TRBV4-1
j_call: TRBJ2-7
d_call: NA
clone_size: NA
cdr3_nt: TGCGCCAGCAGCCAATTACGCGGCACCTACGAGCAGTACTTC
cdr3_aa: CASSQLRGTYEQYF

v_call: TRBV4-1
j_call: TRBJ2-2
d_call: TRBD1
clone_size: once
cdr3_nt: TGCGCCAGCAGCCAGCCTACAGGGGCGATGCAGAGCGGGGAGCTGTTTTTT
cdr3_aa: CASSQPTGAMQSGELFF

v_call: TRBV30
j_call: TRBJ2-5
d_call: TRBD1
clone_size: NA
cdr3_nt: TGTGCCTGGAGATCAGGGGGCGGGGAGACCCAGTACTTC
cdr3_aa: CAWRSGGGETQYF

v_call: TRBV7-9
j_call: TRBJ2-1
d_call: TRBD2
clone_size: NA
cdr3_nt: TGTGCCAGCAGCGGACTAGCGGGAGGGCGTTCCTACAATGAGCAGTTCTTC
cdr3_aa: CASSGLAGGRSYNEQFF

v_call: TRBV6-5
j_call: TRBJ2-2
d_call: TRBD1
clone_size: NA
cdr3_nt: TGTGCCAGCAGCCTCAGGGGGCGCGCGACCGGGGAGCTGTTTTTT
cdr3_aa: CASSLRGRATGELFF

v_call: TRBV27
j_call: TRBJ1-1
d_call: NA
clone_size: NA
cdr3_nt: TGTGCCAGCAGAAGGGAGGGCTATAACACTGAAGCTTTCTTT
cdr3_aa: CASRREGYNTEAFF

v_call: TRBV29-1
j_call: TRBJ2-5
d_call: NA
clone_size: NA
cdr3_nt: TGCAGCGTTGGCCCCAGACAGCAAGAGACCCAGTACTTC
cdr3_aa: CSVGPRQQETQYF

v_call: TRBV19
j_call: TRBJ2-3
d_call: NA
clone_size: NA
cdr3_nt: TGTGCCAGTAGTATAGAGACAGGCTTCACAGATACGCAGTATTTT
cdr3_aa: CASSIETGFTDTQYF

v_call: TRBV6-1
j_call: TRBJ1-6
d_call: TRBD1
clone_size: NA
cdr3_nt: TGTGCCAGCAGTGCGACAGGGTCGCACCTCCACTTT
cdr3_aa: CASSATGSHLHF

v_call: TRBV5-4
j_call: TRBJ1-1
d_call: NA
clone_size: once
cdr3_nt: TGTGCCAGCAGCTTGGACATTGGGAACACTGAAGCTTTCTTT
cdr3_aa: CASSLDIGNTEAFF

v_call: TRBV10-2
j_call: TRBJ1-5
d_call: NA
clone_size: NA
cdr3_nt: TGCGCCAGCAGTCAGGGTGCCCGCAATCAGCCCCAGCATTTT
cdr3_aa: CASSQGARNQPQHF

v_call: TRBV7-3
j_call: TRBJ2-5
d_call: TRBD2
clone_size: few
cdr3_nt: TGTGCCAGCAGCTTAACGAACGGGAGGGGGGAGACCCAGTACTTC
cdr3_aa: CASSLTNGRGETQYF

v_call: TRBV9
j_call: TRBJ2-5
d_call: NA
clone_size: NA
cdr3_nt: TGTGCCAGCAGCACGGGATTCCAAGAGACCCAGTACTTC
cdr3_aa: CASSTGFQETQYF

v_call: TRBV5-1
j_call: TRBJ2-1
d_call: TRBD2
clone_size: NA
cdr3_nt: TGCGCCAGCAGCTTGGCTAGCGGGATGGACAATGAGCAGTTCTTC
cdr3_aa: CASSLASGMDNEQFF

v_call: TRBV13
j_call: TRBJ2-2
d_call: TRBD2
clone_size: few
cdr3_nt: TGTGCCAGCAGCTTAATCCTAGCGGGAGATCGGACCGGGGAGCTGTTTTTT
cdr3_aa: CASSLILAGDRTGELFF

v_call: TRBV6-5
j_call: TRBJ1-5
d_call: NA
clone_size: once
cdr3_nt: TGTGCCAGCAGTTACACAGGCAGTGGACAGCCCCAGCATTTT
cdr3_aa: CASSYTGSGQPQHF

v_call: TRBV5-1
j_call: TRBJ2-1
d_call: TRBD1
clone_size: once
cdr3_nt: TGCGCCAGCAGCAATGTTGACAGGGGCTCCTACAATGAGCAGTTCTTC
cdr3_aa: CASSNVDRGSYNEQFF

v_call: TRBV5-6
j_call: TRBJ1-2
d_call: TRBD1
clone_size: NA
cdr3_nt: TGTGCCAGCAGCTTCAAGACAGGGGAGGTAAACTATGGCTACACCTTC
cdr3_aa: CASSFKTGEVNYGYTF

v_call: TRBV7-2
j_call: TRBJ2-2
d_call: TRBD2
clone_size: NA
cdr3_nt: TGTGCCAGCAGCTCTAGCGGGCAGAACACCGGGGAGCTGTTTTTT
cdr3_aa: CASSSSGQNTGELFF

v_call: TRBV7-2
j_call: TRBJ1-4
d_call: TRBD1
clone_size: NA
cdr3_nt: TGTGCCAGCAGCCCACGGACAGGGTCTAATGAAAAACTGTTTTTT
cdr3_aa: CASSPRTGSNEKLFF

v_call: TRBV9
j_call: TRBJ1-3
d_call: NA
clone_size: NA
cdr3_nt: TGTGCCAGCAGCTCCCGAGGAGGGGTCGACTCTGGAAACACCATATATTTT
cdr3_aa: CASSSRGGVDSGNTIYF

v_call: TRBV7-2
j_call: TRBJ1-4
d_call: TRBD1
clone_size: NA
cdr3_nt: TGTGCCAGCAGCCGAAGGGACAGGGTAGGGGAAAAACTGTTTTTT
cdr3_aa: CASSRRDRVGEKLFF

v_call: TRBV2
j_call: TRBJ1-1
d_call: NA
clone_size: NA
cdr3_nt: TGTGCCAGCAGTGTACTTCAATGGGCAGGGAACACTGAAGCTTTCTTT
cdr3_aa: CASSVLQWAGNTEAFF

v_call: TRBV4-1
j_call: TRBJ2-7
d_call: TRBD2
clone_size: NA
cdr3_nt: TGCGCCAGCAGCCAAGGGGCCCTGACTAGCGGGAATCCTGGCGAGCAGTACTTC
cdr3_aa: CASSQGALTSGNPGEQYF

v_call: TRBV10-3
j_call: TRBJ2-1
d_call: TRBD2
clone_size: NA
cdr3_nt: TGTGCCATCAGGGGGATTAGCGGGAGTTCCGACAATGAGCAGTTCTTC
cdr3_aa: CAIRGISGSSDNEQFF

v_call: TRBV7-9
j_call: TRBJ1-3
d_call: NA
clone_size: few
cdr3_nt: TGTGCCAGCAGCCTTTCAGGGGTTGGAAACACCATATATTTT
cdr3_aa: CASSLSGVGNTIYF

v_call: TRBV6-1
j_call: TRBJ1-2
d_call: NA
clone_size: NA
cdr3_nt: TGTGCCAGCAGTGAGGCGGGAAACTATGGCTACACCTTC
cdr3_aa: CASSEAGNYGYTF

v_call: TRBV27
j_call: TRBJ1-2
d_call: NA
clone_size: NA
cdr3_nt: TGTGCCAGCAGTTTAGTGGGGGGTTATGGCTACACCTTC
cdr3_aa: CASSLVGGYGYTF

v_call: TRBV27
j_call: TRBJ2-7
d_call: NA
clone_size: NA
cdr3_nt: TGTGCCACGCACCGAACAGGGGAAGCGGGAGACTACGAGCAGTACTTC
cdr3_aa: CATHRTGEAGDYEQYF

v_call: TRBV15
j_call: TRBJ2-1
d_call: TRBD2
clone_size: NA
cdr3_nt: TGTGCCACCAGCACGCGGGAGGTCCATGAGCAGTTCTTC
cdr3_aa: CATSTREVHEQFF

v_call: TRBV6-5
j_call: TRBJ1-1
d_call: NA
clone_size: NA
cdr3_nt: TGTGCCATCAGAGGACAGCCGAACACTGAAGCTTTCTTT
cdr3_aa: CAIRGQPNTEAFF

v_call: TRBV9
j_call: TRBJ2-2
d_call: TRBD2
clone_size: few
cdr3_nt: TGCGCCAGCAGCCAAGGACTAGCGGGACCAGTAAGCACCGGGGAGCTGTTTTTT
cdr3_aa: CASSQGLAGPVSTGELFF

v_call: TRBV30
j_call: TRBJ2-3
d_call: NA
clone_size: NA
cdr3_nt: TGTGCCTGGGCCGGGCTAGCCGGAGATACGCAGTATTTT
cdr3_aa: CAWAGLAGDTQYF

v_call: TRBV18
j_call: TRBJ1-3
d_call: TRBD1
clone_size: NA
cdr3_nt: TGTGCCAGCTCACCATCCCCGGACAGGGGAAACACCATATATTTT
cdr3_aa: CASSPSPDRGNTIYF

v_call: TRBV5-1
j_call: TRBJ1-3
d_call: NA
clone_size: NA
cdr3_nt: TGCGCCAGCAGCTCCAGTTTCTCTGGAAACACCATATATTTT
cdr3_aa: CASSSSFSGNTIYF

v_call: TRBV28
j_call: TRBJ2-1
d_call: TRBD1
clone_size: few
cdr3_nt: TGTGCCAGCAGTTCCCGGGACAGGCACAATGAGCAGTTCTTC
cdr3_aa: CASSSRDRHNEQFF

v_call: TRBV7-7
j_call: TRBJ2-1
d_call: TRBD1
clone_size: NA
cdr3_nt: TGTGCCAGCAGCCCCTCGCCGGGACAGGGTAGTGAGCAGTTCTTC
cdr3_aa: CASSPSPGQGSEQFF

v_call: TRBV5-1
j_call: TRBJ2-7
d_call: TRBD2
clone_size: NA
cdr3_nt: TGCGCCAGCAGCTTGGGATCTAGCGGGACGTACGAGCAGTACTTC
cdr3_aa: CASSLGSSGTYEQYF

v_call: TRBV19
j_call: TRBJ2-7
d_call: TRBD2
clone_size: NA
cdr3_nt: TGTGCCAGTAGTGCCCGGACTAGCGGGAGGGCCAAGGGCTACGAGCAGTACTTC
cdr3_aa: CASSARTSGRAKGYEQYF

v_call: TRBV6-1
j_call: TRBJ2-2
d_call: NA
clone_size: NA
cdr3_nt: TGTGCCAGCAGTGAAGCTAGGGCAGTCAATCTAGGGGACACCGGGGAGCTGTTTTTT
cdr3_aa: CASSEARAVNLGDTGELFF

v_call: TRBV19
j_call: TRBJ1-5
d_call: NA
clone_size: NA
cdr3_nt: TGTGCCAGTAGTATTTTAGAGGGAAGACAGCCCCAGCATTTT
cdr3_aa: CASSILEGRQPQHF

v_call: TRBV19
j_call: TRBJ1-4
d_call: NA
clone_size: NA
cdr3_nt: TGTGCCAGTAGTATTGCGGGGGTGGACAGACCTGAAAAACTGTTTTTT
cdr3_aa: CASSIAGVDRPEKLFF